This T cell receptor (beta chain) was recorded in a study of molecular identifiers for immune sequencing clone quantification. This clonotype was picked up many times. Its antigen is unknown. The ends lost 5 bases at V and 6 bases at J; junction bases unmatched: 15. The CDR3 is 16 residues long. Germline CDR1 SGHAT, CDR2 FQNNGV. Broader study findings: Spiked-in Jurkat TCR RNA corresponding to one cell was reported as detectable against 990,000 or so naive cells. Clones exceeding 20 RNA copies carried over 97% of effector molecules but under 1% of naive-cell molecules.

Naive CD8 T cell sorting was performed on the CD8+CD4-CCR7+CD45RA+ phenotype. TCRdb fed the PCR reads into MiXCR, producing one record per CDR3 protein. The sample holds approximately 590,000 distinct CDR3 sequences, about 25% seen once. This receptor was obtained from a human donor in good health. Some libraries in this study had Jurkat cell RNA spiked in. Sequenced: naive CD8+ T cells from blood, with Jurkat cell RNA spiked in. Described subset: FACS-sorted CD8+CD4-CCR7+CD45RA+ naive T cells. The gene calls are TRBV11-2 and TRBJ2-7; 8 positions match TRBD2. CDR3 sequence (DNA): TGTGCCAGCAGCCTCCGTGGACTAGCCGCCGCTGGCGAGCAGTACTTC. Amino acids: CASSLRGLAAAGEQYF.